The 23 T cell receptor beta chains listed next were all sequenced from one sample in a study of blood T cells in healthy people across ages. A J-beta primer mix and a sample-barcoded 5' primer were used in a second PCR of about 7 to 12 cycles. TCRdb re-analysed the 5' RACE reads in MiXCR, keeping a single row per CDR3 protein. The sample consists of nearly 1 million distinct CDR3 sequences, 51% of them appearing once. The sample consisted of blood. These receptors were taken from a woman aged 60-75 years in good health.

Only a few counts were recorded for this clonotype. The V gene is TRBV29-1, the J gene TRBJ2-3, with D uncertain. This CDR3 spans 14 amino acids. Trimming left V 4 bases short and J 2 bases short, with 13 bases between. The germline V gene has CDR1 SQVTM and CDR2 ANQGSEA. In DNA form, the CDR3 reads TGCAGCGTTGCGAGGTTCGGCGACACAGATACGCAGTATTTT. Translation gives CSVARFGDTDTQYF.

The CDR3 DNA follows: TGTGCCAGCAGTTATATACTGGCCGGGCATGAGCAGTTCTTC. Translated, it gives CASSYILAGHEQFF. The rearrangement links TRBV6-2 or TRBV6-3 to TRBJ2-1, with D unclear. The CDR3 has 14 residues. Trimming took 3 bases from V and 8 from J, leaving 14 bases between them. Germline V gene data show CDR1 as MNHEY and CDR2 as SVGEGT.

The chain links TRBV18 to TRBJ2-5; possible D gene TRBD2, 6 bases. The J call may be mistaken, given a closer DNA end match to TRBJ2-7. CDR3 length: 14 residues. Germline assignment: CDR1 KGHSH and CDR2 LQKENI. The CDR3 DNA reads as TGTGCCAGCTCACCACCGGGTAGCGGCTACGAGCAGTACTTC. It encodes CASSPPGSGYEQYF.

The rearrangement joins TRBV7-2 to TRBJ2-7, with D possibly matching TRBD1 (6 bases). Germline CDR1 reads SGHTA; CDR2 reads FQGNSA. The CDR3 has 15 residues. The V gene lost 1 base and the J gene lost 3 bases, with 13 bases spanning the gap. CDR3 coding DNA: TGTGCCAGCAGCTTAGTTCCAGGGGCCCACTACGAGCAGTACTTC. The encoded protein is CASSLVPGAHYEQYF.

This clonotype showed up just a few times. The chain recombines TRBV7-2 with TRBJ1-6; possible D gene TRBD1, 6 bases. V was cut by 5 bases and J by 10 bases, with 12 bases left in between. CDR1 and CDR2 from the germline V gene are SGHTA and FQGNSA. CDR3 length: 13 residues. The CDR3, as DNA: TGTGCCAGCAGCGATAAGGGGGTATCACCCCTCCACTTT. Amino acids: CASSDKGVSPLHF.

DNA for the CDR3: TGTGCCAGCAGCCCGCAAGATGGTGGGGCCAACGTCCTGACTTTC. Residues: CASSPQDGGANVLTF. The chain joins TRBV7-3 to TRBJ2-6; D remains unclear. CDR3 length equals 15 residues. The V gene's germline CDR1 is SGHTA and CDR2 FQGTGA. V was cut by 5 bases and J by 3 bases, with 11 bases left in between. Supplemented by reference TRBV7-3 and TRBJ2-6, the full variable domain reads GAGVSQTPSNKVTEKGKYVELRCDPISGHTALYWYRQSLGQGPEFLIYFQGTGAADDSGLPNDRFFAVRPEGSVSTLKIQRTERGDSAVYLCASSPQDGGANVLTFGAGSRLTVL.

This chain links TRBV7-9 with TRBJ2-5, with D possibly TRBD2 on 6 matching bases. Per the germline V gene, CDR1 is SEHNR and CDR2 is FQNEAQ (reference sequence). The ends were cut back, 0 bases at V and 1 base at J, with 9 bases in the middle. This CDR3 region has 15 residues. The CDR3 region is CASSLAAGRQETQYF. As DNA, the CDR3 is TGTGCCAGCAGCTTAGCCGCGGGGCGCCAAGAGACCCAGTACTTC.

This clonotype was seen only a few times. V and J are TRBV20-1 and TRBJ2-5, with 11 bases identical to TRBD2. Germline CDR1 DFQATT, CDR2 SNEGSKA (reference sequence). The CDR3 contains 13 residues. Trimming took 3 bases from V and 5 from J; bases not matched to a gene: 2. The CDR3 reads CSARTSGMETQYF. CDR3 nucleotide sequence: TGCAGTGCTAGGACTAGCGGGATGGAGACCCAGTACTTC.

This clonotype was seen more than once but under ten times. The chain recombines TRBV9 with TRBJ2-7, with D possibly matching TRBD2 (5 bases). The germline gives CDR1 SGDLS, CDR2 YYNGEE. V lost 0 bases and J lost 3, with 7 bases in between. This CDR3 is 13 amino acids long. The CDR3, as DNA: TGTGCCAGCAGCGTAGACGGGATCTACGAGCAGTACTTC. It codes for CASSVDGIYEQYF.

The J gene is TRBJ2-5, the V gene TRBV2; no definite D call. The ends were cut back, 1 base at V and 7 bases at J, with 13 bases in the middle. This CDR3 is built from 14 residues. Germline CDR1 SNHLY, CDR2 FYNNEI. The DNA for the CDR3 is TGTGCCAGCAGTGAAGGTAGCCTCCCGAGGACCCAGTACTTC. Translating it yields CASSEGSLPRTQYF.

In its sample, this clonotype was seen once. The rearrangement uses TRBV20-1 and TRBJ2-1; 11 bases align to TRBD1. Per germline, CDR1 DFQATT and CDR2 SNEGSKA (reference sequence). The ends lost 6 bases at V and 10 bases at J; junction bases unmatched: 8. The CDR3 sequence is 13 residues long. The CDR3 region is CSARTGGFYEQFF. CDR3 DNA sequence: TGCAGTGCAAGGACAGGGGGCTTCTACGAGCAGTTCTTC.

The rearrangement links TRBV3-1 to TRBJ2-1, with D possibly matching TRBD1 (8 bases). The CDR3 has 16 amino acids. Trimming cost V 3 bases and J 4 bases, with 16 bases left between them. Germline CDR1 and CDR2: LGHDT and YNNKEL (reference sequence). CDR3 bases: TGTGCCAGCAGCCAGGGGGGGCAGGGGGCGTACAATGAGCAGTTCTTC. This sequence encodes CASSQGGQGAYNEQFF.

This clonotype was detected only a few times. This chain joins TRBV27 and TRBJ2-7; D unclear. The V gene lost 2 bases and the J gene lost 1 base, with 9 bases spanning the gap. This CDR3 is built from 14 residues. The germline V gene encodes CDR1 MNHEY and CDR2 SMNVEV (reference sequence). Written as DNA, the CDR3 is TGTGCCAGCAGTTTACATGGCAGGTCCTACGAGCAGTACTTC. Protein product: CASSLHGRSYEQYF.

The chain couples TRBV6-2 or TRBV6-3 to TRBJ2-3; 11 nucleotides align to TRBD2. V lost 2 bases to trimming and J lost 4 bases; unmatched junction nucleotides: 11. There are 18 residues in the CDR3. Germline CDR1 is MNHEY and CDR2 is SVGEGT. This chain's CDR3 is CASSYLSGRASSADTQYF. CDR3 nucleotide sequence: TGTGCCAGCAGTTACCTTAGCGGGAGGGCCAGTTCAGCAGATACGCAGTATTTT.

The chain combines TRBV9 with TRBJ2-3; D may correspond to TRBD1 or TRBD2 (6 bases each). V lost 3 bases, J lost 11 bases, and 16 bases lay in between. The CDR3 totals 13 residues. The V gene's germline CDR1 is SGDLS and CDR2 YYNGEE. CDR3 region: CASSATGLGGQYF. The CDR3 DNA sequence: TGTGCCAGCAGCGCTACAGGGCTGGGAGGGCAGTATTTT.

The V gene is TRBV6-1, the J gene TRBJ2-1; D gene unclear. V shed 4 bases and J shed 5 bases, with 6 bases lying between them. The CDR3 has 12 residues. The germline CDR1 and CDR2 sequences are MNHNS and SASEGT. The CDR3 DNA is TGTGCCAGCAGTGGGATCGACAATGAGCAGTTCTTC. Amino acid sequence: CASSGIDNEQFF.

V usage is TRBV27 and J usage is TRBJ1-4; a weak D match, TRBD1 (5 bases). Between the trimmed V and J ends, which lost 3 bases and 2 bases, there was a span of 10 bases. CDR1 is MNHEY, CDR2 SMNVEV, per germline (reference sequence). This CDR3 spans 15 amino acids. The CDR3 DNA follows: TGTGCCAGCAGTTTGGCAGGGTATACTAATGAAAAACTGTTTTTT. Its protein product is CASSLAGYTNEKLFF.

The genes are TRBV6-2 or TRBV6-3 and TRBJ2-3; D is perhaps TRBD1 (6 bases). Between the trimmed V and J ends, which lost 8 bases and 0 bases, there was a span of 15 bases. The CDR3 consists of 15 residues. The V gene's germline CDR1 is MNHEY and CDR2 SVGEGT. The CDR3 DNA reads TGTGCCAGCCTCTACAGGGAGAGAAGCACAGATACGCAGTATTTT. The encoded protein is CASLYRERSTDTQYF.

The chain links TRBV7-2 to TRBJ1-5; 9 bases are shared with TRBD1. There are 17 residues in the CDR3. The junction had 10 bases not matched to a gene; V was cut back by 2 bases and J by 5 bases. Germline CDR1 reads SGHTA; CDR2 reads FQGNSA. The CDR3 here is CASSLSMTGGYDQPQHF. In DNA, the CDR3 is TGTGCCAGCAGCTTATCCATGACAGGGGGGTACGATCAGCCCCAGCATTTT.

This clonotype was detected only a few times. This chain connects TRBV27 to TRBJ2-1, with TRBD2 matching 12 bases. Germline V gene data show CDR1 as MNHEY and CDR2 as SMNVEV (reference sequence). CDR3 length equals 14 residues. V trimming: 2 bases; J trimming: 11 bases; junction bases outside the gene matches: 4. CDR3 in amino acids: CASSLTSGRTKQFF. DNA of the CDR3: TGTGCCAGCAGTTTAACTAGCGGGAGGACCAAGCAGTTCTTC.

The genes are TRBV20-1 and TRBJ1-5, with 7 nucleotides matching TRBD1. With V trimmed by 1 base and J by 6 bases, 9 bases remained unmatched. The CDR3 is 15 amino acids. Germline V gene sequence: CDR1 DFQATT, CDR2 SNEGSKA (reference sequence). CDR3 residues: CSARGTDRAIQPQHF. CDR3 nucleotides: TGCAGTGCTAGAGGGACAGACAGGGCAATTCAGCCCCAGCATTTT.

The chain uses TRBV5-1 and TRBJ2-1; D uncertain. From germline, CDR1 is SGHRS and CDR2 YFSETQ. Trimming shortened V by 4 bases and J by 5 bases, and 16 bases separated the two germline ends. This CDR3 region has 15 residues. The CDR3 loop is CASSVSPSFDNEQFF. In nucleotides, the CDR3 is TGCGCCAGCAGCGTGAGCCCCAGTTTCGACAATGAGCAGTTCTTC.

The J gene is TRBJ1-2, the V gene TRBV29-1; D gene ambiguous. Germline assignment: CDR1 SQVTM and CDR2 ANQGSEA. This CDR3 region has 13 residues. The germline V and J ends were trimmed by 3 bases and 6 bases, with 14 bases remaining between them. The CDR3 DNA reads TGCAGCGTTGACCCTCAGGAAGGGCATGGCTACACCTTC. This encodes CSVDPQEGHGYTF.